One and the same sample provided the 11 T cell receptor beta chains below, sequenced in a study of regulatory T cells in long-lasting Graves disease. Both iRepertoire HTBI primers and Arm-PCR of CDR3 regions were used to build the TCR beta libraries. TCRdb re-called the multiplex PCR reads with MiXCR, one entry per CDR3 protein. The table shows about 240,000 distinct CDR3 sequences, with around 20% occurring only once. Time point denoted: newly diagnosed GD, antithyroid drugs for less than 3 months. Extracted RNA from PBMCs served as the source of the TCR library. The sample was peripheral blood mononuclear cells (PBMCs), taken at new diagnosis, from a patient treated with antithyroid drugs. The receptors were sampled from a female donor with Graves disease.

The table lists this clonotype with many counts. This sequence joins TRBV10-1 and TRBJ2-1; 10 bases are a match to TRBD2. This CDR3 comprises 15 residues. Germline loops: CDR1 WNHNN, CDR2 SYGVQD (reference sequence). V was pared by 8 bases and J by 9 bases, with 13 bases of the junction left unmatched. In DNA form, the CDR3 reads TGCGCCAGCCTAGGTCCTAGCGGGAGTTATGGTGAGCAGTTCTTC. Amino acids: CASLGPSGSYGEQFF.

This clonotype has more than one count but fewer than ten. The chain is built from TRBV10-3 and TRBJ1-2; unclear D gene. Looked up from germline, CDR1 is ENHRY and CDR2 is SYGVKD. V lost 2 bases, J lost 3 bases, and 7 bases lay in between. This CDR3 is built from 13 residues. CDR3 DNA: TGTGCCATCAGTGAGAGGGAACACTATGGCTACACCTTC. This encodes CAISEREHYGYTF.

This clonotype was picked up many times. The rearrangement uses TRBV20-1 and TRBJ2-7; TRBD2 agrees at 7 bases. This CDR3 has 14 amino acids. Losses at the gene ends were 5 bases for V and 5 bases for J; bases not matched to a gene: 12. Germline V gene data show CDR1 as DFQATT and CDR2 as SNEGSKA (reference sequence). The CDR3 is CSAPTGGVHHEQYF. CDR3 bases: TGCAGTGCTCCTACGGGGGGAGTTCACCACGAGCAGTACTTC.

The rearrangement uses TRBV27 and TRBJ1-6, with D possibly matching TRBD1 (6 bases). This CDR3 is 14 amino acids long. Germline V CDR1 and CDR2: MNHEY, SMNVEV (reference sequence). The germline V and J ends were trimmed by 5 bases and 11 bases, with 16 bases remaining between them. CDR3 region: CASSPDRTSAPLHF. The CDR3 nucleotides read TGTGCCAGCAGTCCCGACAGGACGTCGGCACCCCTCCACTTT.

This clonotype occurred many times. The chain has TRBV29-1 and TRBJ2-1; no definite D call. CDR3 length: 13 amino acids. Germline loops: CDR1 SQVTM, CDR2 ANQGSEA. The germline V and J ends were trimmed by 7 bases and 0 bases, with 10 bases remaining between them. CDR3 DNA sequence: TGCAGCGGGTGGGCCAACTCCTACAATGAGCAGTTCTTC. Translation gives CSGWANSYNEQFF.

Details on this clonotype: A read error may be the cause here, since a much bigger clone is one base away. The chain employs TRBV6-2 or TRBV6-3 and TRBJ1-1, with 8 nucleotides matching TRBD1. Looked up from germline, CDR1 is MNHEY and CDR2 is SVGEGT. This CDR3 is 14 amino acids long. The CDR3 DNA follows: TGTGCCAGCAGCCAAGGACAGGGCGACACTGAAACTTTCTTT. Its protein is CASSQGQGDTETFF.

This clonotype was observed many times. V gene TRBV28 combines with J gene TRBJ2-7; D is unclear. The V gene's germline CDR1 is MDHEN and CDR2 SYDVKM. V lost 8 bases and J lost 2, with 16 bases in between. This CDR3 has 14 amino acids. This chain's CDR3 is CASHYRSYTYEQYF. The CDR3, as DNA: TGTGCCAGCCATTACCGTTCCTATACCTACGAGCAGTACTTC.

This clonotype came up many times. The J gene is TRBJ2-3, the V gene TRBV27, with D hard to call. The CDR3 runs 14 residues. The ends were cut back, 4 bases at V and 2 bases at J, with 10 bases in the middle. Per germline, CDR1 MNHEY and CDR2 SMNVEV (reference sequence). DNA for the CDR3: TGTGCCAGCAGTTCCCTGGCCATCACAGATACGCAGTATTTT. It specifies CASSSLAITDTQYF.

Turning to this clonotype: A much larger clone differs by one base, so this may be a read error. The rearrangement uses TRBV11-3 and TRBJ2-1, with TRBD2 matching 9 bases. Per germline, CDR1 SGHNT and CDR2 YENEEA. The CDR3 has 18 amino acids. The J segment lost 2 bases and the V segment lost 5 bases, leaving 13 bases of the junction unmatched. The CDR3 DNA follows: TGTGCCAGCAGCCCTCGGACTAGCGTGAGGCGGGCCTACAATGAGCAGTTCTTC. Encoded protein: CASSPRTSVRRAYNEQFF.

Worth noting for this clonotype: This may be a read error: a much more frequent sequence differs by one nucleotide. The gene calls are TRBV7-2 and TRBJ2-1; a weak D match, TRBD1 (6 bases). Germline CDR1 SGHTA, CDR2 FQGNSA. V lost 3 bases, J lost 12 bases, and 12 bases lay in between. The CDR3 contains 12 residues. The CDR3 DNA reads TGTGCCAGCAGCTTGTCGACAGGAAGGCAGTTCTTC. Protein: CASSLSTGRQFF.

This clonotype was counted a few times. CDR3 in DNA: TGTGCCAGCAGCTTAGTTTGGGGGCCCCAGAGTGAGCAGTACTTC. Translated, it gives CASSLVWGPQSEQYF. The rearrangement joins TRBV7-7 to TRBJ2-7; the D gene is possibly TRBD1 (6 bases). The CDR3 is 15 amino acids. The germline V gene encodes CDR1 SSHAT and CDR2 FNYEAQ (reference sequence). Trimming removed 1 base at V and 7 bases at J, with 17 bases between.